This TCR beta chain was sequenced in a study of vaccination effects on CD4 cells after COVID-19. Overall study findings and caveats: Clones that were induced by infection or by vaccine showed marked contraction late after vaccination.

V lost 4 bases and J lost 4, with 7 bases in between. CDR3 length: 13 residues. Germline V gives CDR1 MNHEY, CDR2 SVGEGT. The repertoire was sequenced with immunoSEQ multiplex PCR; TCRdb's copy has only in-frame clones and lacks some. Of tens of thousands of clones listed, 67% are singletons. A word on this clone: The antigen is not known.

Following 10 days of culture, CD4+ T cells were isolated. IL-2 medium supplanted half the medium on days 3 and 7. This clonotype originated in a human donor who received a COVID-19 vaccine. The source material was CD4+ T cells from PBMCs cultured without peptide, sampled before COVID-19 vaccination. The rearrangement links TRBV6-2 or TRBV6-3 to TRBJ2-2; D gene ambiguous. The CDR3 reads CASSWASTGELFF. The CDR3 DNA reads as TGTGCCAGCAGTTGGGCTAGCACCGGGGAGCTGTTTTTT.